Listed here are 24 T cell receptor beta chains from one sample, sequenced in a study of blood T cell repertoires in COVID-19. Only in-frame clones appear in the TCRdb table, and some are missing; sequencing was by immunoSEQ multiplex PCR. This sample has around 63,000 clones, with 84% found just once. The sequenced sample was peripheral blood. These TCRs come from a man between 60 and 75 years old with COVID-19, enrolled during active disease.

The chain combines TRBV6-6 with TRBJ1-6; 9 nucleotides match TRBD1. CDR1 is MNHNY and CDR2 is SVGAGI in the germline V gene (reference sequence). V was clipped by 5 bases and J by 8 bases; unmatched bases: 1. This CDR3 is built from 13 residues. This CDR3 is CASSRDRDSPLHF. CDR3 sequence (DNA): TGTGCCAGCAGTCGGGACAGGGATTCACCCCTCCACTTT.

The chain recombines TRBV19 with TRBJ2-5; 15 positions match TRBD2. The germline CDR1 and CDR2 sequences are LNHDA and SQIVND (reference sequence). There are 14 residues in the CDR3. J was trimmed by 6 bases and V by 8 bases; bases with no gene match: 4. The CDR3 is CASGGLAGGQTQYF. The CDR3 bases are TGTGCCAGTGGGGGACTAGCGGGAGGTCAGACCCAGTACTTC.

On this clone itself: The junction departs from the called germline gene at one end, perhaps through a read error. V gene TRBV5-1 combines with J gene TRBJ1-2; D might be TRBD1 (5 bases). Germline lookup yields CDR1 SGHRS and CDR2 YFSETQ. This CDR3 is built from 14 residues. This CDR3 reads CARSRGVSGSGYTF. CDR3 bases: TGCGCCCGCAGCCGGGGGGTTTCGGGGAGTGGCTACACCTTC.

V usage is TRBV29-1 and J usage is TRBJ2-3; 8 nucleotides match TRBD1. With 6 bases clipped from V and 5 bases from J, the junction kept 10 bases outside the gene matches. Germline V gene lookup returns CDR1 SQVTM and CDR2 ANQGSEA. This CDR3 is built from 14 residues. The CDR3, as DNA: TGCAGCGTAGGGACAGGCCCTAGGGGAGATACGCAGTATTTT. Amino acids: CSVGTGPRGDTQYF.

The V call is TRBV7-2, the J call TRBJ2-2, with D tentatively TRBD2 (5 bases). Trimming took off 1 base at V and 3 bases at J, with 9 bases between the two ends. Germline loops: CDR1 SGHTA, CDR2 FQGNSA. The CDR3 loop spans 15 amino acids. CDR3 bases: TGTGCCAGCAGCTTAGAGCGGTACCACACCGGGGAGCTGTTTTTT. Amino acid sequence: CASSLERYHTGELFF. The full variable domain, in which reference TRBV7-2 and TRBJ2-2 provide the parts outside the CDR3, is GAGVSQSPSNKVTEKGKDVELRCDPISGHTALYWYRQSLGQGLEFLIYFQGNSAPDKSGLPSDRFSAERTGGSVSTLTIQRTQQEDSAVYLCASSLERYHTGELFFGEGSRLTVL.

The V gene is TRBV6-1, the J gene TRBJ1-6; tentatively, D is TRBD1 (5 bases). This CDR3 is built from 15 residues. The germline V gene has CDR1 MNHNS and CDR2 SASEGT. Trimming pared 3 bases from V and 5 bases from J, leaving 11 bases between. Here the CDR3 DNA reads TGTGCCAGCAGTGAGCAGGACACTCATAATTCACCCCTCCACTTT. Its protein is CASSEQDTHNSPLHF.

This clone was recorded only once. The chain uses TRBV9 and TRBJ2-1; the match to TRBD2 covers 12 bases. Trimming removed 4 bases from V and 2 bases from J; junction bases left unmatched: 1. Germline assignment: CDR1 SGDLS and CDR2 YYNGEE. This CDR3 region has 15 residues. CDR3 residues: CASSSSGGAYNEQFF. CDR3 DNA: TGTGCCAGCAGCTCTAGCGGGGGGGCCTACAATGAGCAGTTCTTC.

This clone has just one count. The gene calls are TRBV27 and TRBJ2-2; no clear D gene. This CDR3 region has 13 residues. CDR1 MNHEY and CDR2 SMNVEV come from the germline V gene (reference sequence). V lost 4 bases to trimming and J lost 4 bases, with 7 bases between them. CDR3 amino acids: CASSSLRTGELFF. The CDR3 DNA sequence: TGTGCCAGCAGTTCCTTGCGCACCGGGGAGCTGTTTTTT.

This clone showed up just a few times. The chain has TRBV6-5 and TRBJ1-2; TRBD1 matches at 10 bases. V trimming: 10 bases; J trimming: 8 bases; junction bases outside the gene matches: 13. The CDR3 runs to 14 residues. The germline CDR1 and CDR2 sequences are MNHEY and SVGAGI. The DNA for the CDR3 is TGTGCCACCCGGGGGGGACAGGGGACGACGGGCTACACCTTC. This translates into CATRGGQGTTGYTF.

This rearrangement joins TRBV9 to TRBJ1-4, with D hard to call. This CDR3 is 16 amino acids long. V lost 0 bases and J 7 bases, leaving 16 bases between the germline ends. Germline loops: CDR1 SGDLS, CDR2 YYNGEE. The CDR3 is CASSVGPVQVPEKLFF. In DNA, the CDR3 is TGTGCCAGCAGCGTAGGGCCAGTCCAGGTTCCTGAAAAACTGTTTTTT.

This clone was recorded a few times. The rearrangement links TRBV5-1 to TRBJ2-1; no clear D. Germline V CDR1 and CDR2: SGHRS, YFSETQ. The V end was cut by 3 bases, the J end by 0 bases, with 7 bases between. The CDR3 has 14 amino acids. CDR3 DNA: TGCGCCAGCAGCTCTTTATTCTCCTACAATGAGCAGTTCTTC. Amino acids: CASSSLFSYNEQFF.

The rearrangement links TRBV19 to TRBJ2-2; D is unclear. The CDR3 extends over 16 amino acids. Germline loops: CDR1 LNHDA, CDR2 SQIVND (reference sequence). Between the trimmed V and J ends, which lost 4 bases and 1 base, there was a span of 13 bases. For the CDR3, the DNA is TGTGCCAGTAGTACCACCCCCCACTGGAACACCGGGGAGCTGTTTTTT. Its translation: CASSTTPHWNTGELFF.

This clone was recorded a few times. This chain connects TRBV18 to TRBJ2-7; 10 bases agree with TRBD2. The CDR3 has 16 residues. The trim removed 3 bases at V and 5 bases at J, leaving 10 bases unmatched. Germline loops: CDR1 KGHSH, CDR2 LQKENI. CDR3 in DNA: TGTGCCAGCTCACCGCCGATAGCGGGGGGCCTAGACGAGCAGTACTTC. The encoded protein is CASSPPIAGGLDEQYF.

The chain combines TRBV7-2 with TRBJ2-1; 12 bases map to TRBD2. This CDR3 region has 17 residues. Trimming cost V 3 bases and J 5 bases; bases outside gene matches: 8. Germline V gene lookup returns CDR1 SGHTA and CDR2 FQGNSA. For the CDR3, the DNA is TGTGCCAGCAGCTTGGGACCGGGACTAGCGGGCAACAATGAGCAGTTCTTC. It translates to CASSLGPGLAGNNEQFF.

V usage is TRBV9 and J usage is TRBJ2-5; D may be TRBD1 (5 bases). Germline CDR1 reads SGDLS; CDR2 reads YYNGEE. The CDR3 covers 16 residues. Trimming shortened V by 0 bases and J by 2 bases, and 14 bases separated the two germline ends. DNA of the CDR3: TGTGCCAGCAGCGTAGGACTGGGTAGGGGACAAGAGACCCAGTACTTC. Residues: CASSVGLGRGQETQYF. Supplemented by reference TRBV9 and TRBJ2-5, the full variable domain reads DSGVTQTPKHLITATGQRVTLRCSPRSGDLSVYWYQQSLDQGLQFLIQYYNGEERAKGNILERFSAQQFPDLHSELNLSSLELGDSALYFCASSVGLGRGQETQYFGPGTRLLVL.

The rearrangement links TRBV5-1 to TRBJ2-1, with TRBD2 matching 8 bases. Germline V lookup: CDR1 SGHRS, CDR2 YFSETQ. The CDR3 contains 17 residues. Trimming cost V 3 bases and J 7 bases; bases outside gene matches: 15. The CDR3, as DNA: TGCGCCAGCAGCTCCTGGGGCGGGGGGCTCCTCCCGAATGAGCAGTTCTTC. It codes for CASSSWGGGLLPNEQFF.

This clone appeared once. The CDR3 here is CASRADPPSWEANSPLHF. The DNA for the CDR3 is TGTGCCAGCAGAGCGGACCCCCCCTCCTGGGAGGCCAATTCACCCCTCCACTTT. The chain combines TRBV2 with TRBJ1-6; D uncertain. Germline values: CDR1 SNHLY, CDR2 FYNNEI. This CDR3 region has 18 residues. V was cut by 6 bases and J by 7 bases, with 25 bases left in between.

The rearrangement uses TRBV28 and TRBJ1-5; D unresolved. Germline values: CDR1 MDHEN, CDR2 SYDVKM. The CDR3 is 15 amino acids. V was cut by 7 bases and J by 2 bases, with 15 bases left in between. The CDR3 spells CASTPAPEGNQPQHF. CDR3 sequence (DNA): TGTGCCAGCACCCCGGCGCCGGAGGGCAATCAGCCCCAGCATTTT.

V gene TRBV30 combines with J gene TRBJ1-2; D unclear. Germline lookup yields CDR1 GTSNPN and CDR2 SVGIG (reference sequence). The CDR3 covers 11 residues. Trimming removed 7 bases from V and 7 bases from J, with 13 bases in between. DNA of the CDR3: TGTGCCTTATCTATTCCCCGTGGCTACACCTTC. Translation gives CALSIPRGYTF.

The CDR3 here is CASAEGGITDTQYF. In nucleotides, the CDR3 is TGCGCCAGCGCCGAAGGGGGAATCACAGATACGCAGTATTTT. V gene TRBV5-1 combines with J gene TRBJ2-3; a possible D gene is TRBD1 (6 bases). The ends were cut back, 7 bases at V and 2 bases at J, with 14 bases in the middle. The CDR3 covers 14 residues. Per germline, CDR1 SGHRS and CDR2 YFSETQ.

The chain joins TRBV5-4 to TRBJ2-5, with D perhaps TRBD2 (5 bases). The CDR3 loop spans 15 amino acids. Germline V lookup: CDR1 SGHNT, CDR2 YYREEE (reference sequence). The V and J ends lost 5 bases and 2 bases respectively, with 16 bases between them. CDR3 protein: CASRMMGSIQETQYF. The DNA of the CDR3 is TGTGCCAGCAGGATGATGGGGAGTATACAAGAGACCCAGTACTTC.

The V and J genes are TRBV24-1 and TRBJ1-4; D is unresolved. The CDR3 consists of 15 residues. Germline lookup yields CDR1 KGHDR and CDR2 SFDVKD. V lost 3 bases, J lost 3 bases, and 10 bases lay in between. In nucleotides, the CDR3 is TGTGCCACCAGTGATGGAGGTGTAGCTAATGAAAAACTGTTTTTT. It yields the protein CATSDGGVANEKLFF.

The chain joins TRBV18 to TRBJ1-6; tentative D call: TRBD1 (6 bases). The CDR3 has 15 residues. Germline CDR1 reads KGHSH; CDR2 reads LQKENI. V lost 3 bases and J lost 4, with 10 bases in between. DNA for the CDR3: TGTGCCAGCTCACCCGGGACATCATATAATTCACCCCTCCACTTT. Translated: CASSPGTSYNSPLHF.

This clone was seen once. The CDR3 sequence: CASRADRVATEAFF. CDR3 nucleotides: TGTGCCAGTAGGGCGGACAGGGTCGCCACTGAAGCTTTCTTT. The rearrangement uses TRBV19 and TRBJ1-1; the match to TRBD1 covers 8 bases. V gave up 6 bases and J gave up 4 bases; unmatched junction bases: 7. CDR1 and CDR2 (germline): LNHDA, SQIVND (reference sequence). This CDR3 region has 14 residues.